A single sample gave rise to the 11 T cell receptor beta chains below, sequenced in a study of blood T cell repertoires in COVID-19. This table comes from immunoSEQ multiplex PCR, and its TCRdb copy is limited to in-frame clones, with some not included. The data contain over 200,000 clones, over 75% of them singletons. Sequenced: peripheral blood. The receptors here all came from a man aged 35-49 years with active or convalescent COVID-19.

The sample holds one count of this clone. This sequence joins TRBV2 and TRBJ2-2, with 12 positions matching TRBD1. The V gene end was trimmed by 6 bases and the J gene end by 5 bases; junction bases not matched to a gene: 10. Per the germline V gene, CDR1 is SNHLY and CDR2 is FYNNEI. The CDR3 has 17 amino acids. The CDR3 region has the DNA TGTGCCAGCAGGACCCCGGGACAGGGGGCGATTACCGGGGAGCTGTTTTTT. Its translation is CASRTPGQGAITGELFF.

The J gene is TRBJ1-6, the V gene TRBV14; D is ambiguous. Germline CDR1 is SGHDN and CDR2 is FVKESK. V lost 5 bases and J 10 bases, leaving 15 bases between the germline ends. This CDR3 is built from 14 residues. The DNA for the CDR3 is TGTGCCAGCAGCTCCCAATTACAAGTGTCACCCCTCCACTTT. Encoded protein: CASSSQLQVSPLHF.

The chain joins TRBV28 to TRBJ1-4; D not certain. Germline-derived CDR1 and CDR2 are MDHEN and SYDVKM. V was clipped by 2 bases and J by 3 bases, with 16 bases between them. CDR3 length: 17 residues. The CDR3 region is CASSLEVSRSSNEKLFF. Written as DNA, the CDR3 is TGTGCCAGCAGTTTAGAGGTCTCACGGTCGTCTAATGAAAAACTGTTTTTT. The whole variable domain, filled in from reference TRBV28 and TRBJ1-4, reads DVKVTQSSRYLVKRTGEKVFLECVQDMDHENMFWYRQDPGLGLRLIYFSYDVKMKEKGDIPEGYSVSREKKERFSLILESASTNQTSMYLCASSLEVSRSSNEKLFFGSGTQLSVL.

This chain uses TRBV30 with TRBJ1-3; D is unclear. Trimming took off 4 bases at V and 0 bases at J, with 13 bases between the two ends. Germline assignment: CDR1 GTSNPN and CDR2 SVGIG (reference sequence). This CDR3 is built from 15 residues. The CDR3 sequence is CAWKTPGFSGNTIYF. Written as DNA, the CDR3 is TGTGCCTGGAAAACTCCAGGATTCTCTGGAAACACCATATATTTT.

V and J are TRBV7-2 and TRBJ2-7; 7 bases align to TRBD2. CDR1 and CDR2 (germline): SGHTA, FQGNSA. The CDR3 is made up of 12 amino acids. V was clipped by 11 bases and J by 2 bases; unmatched bases: 6. CDR3 DNA sequence: TGTACCGGAGGGACTACCACCTACGAGCAGTACTTC. This translates into CTGGTTTYEQYF.

This clone was counted a single time. This chain uses TRBV27 with TRBJ2-5; 7 bases align to TRBD2. Trimming cost V 7 bases and J 5 bases; bases outside gene matches: 16. Per germline, CDR1 MNHEY and CDR2 SMNVEV (reference sequence). The CDR3 covers 16 residues. DNA of the CDR3: TGTGCCAGCACCTCGGGGGGTACTCTAAATGGGGAGACCCAGTACTTC. Translating gives CASTSGGTLNGETQYF.

The CDR3 region is CASSIGTGRPDTQYF. The DNA of the CDR3 is TGTGCCAGTAGTATCGGGACAGGGAGGCCAGATACGCAGTATTTT. This chain uses TRBV19 with TRBJ2-3, with 9 bases aligning to TRBD1. The germline V gene has CDR1 LNHDA and CDR2 SQIVND (reference sequence). V dropped 3 bases and J dropped 4; count of bases not matched to a gene: 5. This CDR3 contains 15 residues.

This chain connects TRBV7-3 to TRBJ2-1; a weak D match, TRBD2 (6 bases). Trimming shortened V by 2 bases and J by 5 bases, and 13 bases separated the two germline ends. Germline values: CDR1 SGHTA, CDR2 FQGTGA. The CDR3 spans 15 residues. CDR3 sequence: CASSLGRGGHNEQFF. CDR3 in DNA: TGTGCCAGCAGCTTAGGCCGGGGAGGCCACAATGAGCAGTTCTTC. The whole variable domain, remainder taken from reference TRBV7-3 and TRBJ2-1, is GAGVSQTPSNKVTEKGKYVELRCDPISGHTALYWYRQSLGQGPEFLIYFQGTGAADDSGLPNDRFFAVRPEGSVSTLKIQRTERGDSAVYLCASSLGRGGHNEQFFGPGTRLTVL.

The chain employs TRBV5-1 and TRBJ2-5, with a tentative D call TRBD1 (6 bases). V was cut by 0 bases and J by 4 bases, with 10 bases left in between. The CDR3 has 14 amino acids. Germline-derived CDR1 and CDR2 are SGHRS and YFSETQ. In DNA, the CDR3 is TGCGCCAGCAGCTTGGGCACAGGGCTAGAGACCCAGTACTTC. Protein product: CASSLGTGLETQYF. The full variable domain, rest sourced from reference TRBV5-1 and TRBJ2-5, is KAGVTQTPRYLIKTRGQQVTLSCSPISGHRSVSWYQQTPGQGLQFLFEYFSETQRNKGNFPGRFSGRQFSNSRSEMNVSTLELGDSALYLCASSLGTGLETQYFGPGTRLLVL.

The V call is TRBV19, the J call TRBJ1-3; 7 bases are a match to TRBD1. The CDR3 is 16 residues long. The V segment lost 2 bases and the J segment 3 bases; nucleotides outside the gene matches: 7. CDR1 LNHDA and CDR2 SQIVND come from the germline V gene (reference sequence). The DNA of the CDR3 is TGTGCCAGTAGTATACTGACAGGGATCTATGGAAACACCATATATTTT. It translates to CASSILTGIYGNTIYF. Variable domain in full (rest from reference TRBV19 and TRBJ1-3): DGGITQSPKYLFRKEGQNVTLSCEQNLNHDAMYWYRQDPGQGLRLIYYSQIVNDFQKGDIAEGYSVSREKKESFPLTVTSAQKNPTAFYLCASSILTGIYGNTIYFGEGSWLTVV.

V and J are TRBV19 and TRBJ1-5; 10 bases are shared with TRBD1. V lost 3 bases and J lost 5; bases outside the gene matches: 16. The CDR3 sequence is 19 residues long. The germline gives CDR1 LNHDA, CDR2 SQIVND (reference sequence). As DNA, the CDR3 is TGTGCCAGTAGTATCGGAGGAGGGACAGGGGCGAATAATTATCAGCCCCAGCATTTT. Translated: CASSIGGGTGANNYQPQHF.